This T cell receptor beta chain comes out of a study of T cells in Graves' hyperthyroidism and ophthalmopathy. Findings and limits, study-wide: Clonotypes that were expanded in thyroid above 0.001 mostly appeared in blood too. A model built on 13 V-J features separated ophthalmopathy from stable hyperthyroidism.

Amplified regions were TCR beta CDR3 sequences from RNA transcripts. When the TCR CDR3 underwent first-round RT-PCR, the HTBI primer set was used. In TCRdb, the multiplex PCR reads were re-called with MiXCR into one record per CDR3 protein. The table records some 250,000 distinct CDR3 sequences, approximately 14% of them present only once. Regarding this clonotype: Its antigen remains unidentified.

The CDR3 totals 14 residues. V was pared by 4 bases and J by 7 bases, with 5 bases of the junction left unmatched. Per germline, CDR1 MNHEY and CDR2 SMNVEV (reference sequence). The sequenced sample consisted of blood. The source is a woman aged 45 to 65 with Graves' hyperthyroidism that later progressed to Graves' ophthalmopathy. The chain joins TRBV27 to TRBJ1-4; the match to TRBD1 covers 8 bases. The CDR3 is CASSSTGDSEKLFF. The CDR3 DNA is TGTGCCAGCAGTTCGACAGGGGATAGTGAAAAACTGTTTTTT.